The present TCR beta chain was sequenced within a study of blood T cell repertoires in COVID-19. Study-wide context: Donors in the United States, Italy and Spain gave samples during acute or convalescent COVID-19. The analysed material was cDNA or gDNA that came from T cells, B-cell-depleted T cells, or PBMCs.

The authors' processing: The assay estimated nucleated cells by amplifying reference gene primers. Profiled with immunoSEQ multiplex PCR; TCRdb holds only in-frame clones, not every one. The V and J calls and clone size are taken from that table; D and trimming were inferred from the DNA. This sample carries around 210,000 clones, roughly 88% of them seen once, and the ten largest clones take 18%. A Seattle source enrolled patients during active infection and followed them longitudinally. With 2 bases removed from V and 2 bases from J, the gap between germline ends came to 8 bases. Germline assignment: CDR1 SGHRS and CDR2 YFSETQ. The CDR3 extends over 14 amino acids.

Sequences were obtained from peripheral blood. The chain employs TRBV5-1 and TRBJ2-1; a possible D gene is TRBD1 (5 bases). This TCR derives from a man aged 45-60 years with COVID-19, enrolled during active disease. CDR3 DNA: TGCGCCAGCAGCTTCCAGGACACCTACAATGAGCAGTTCTTC. Its translation is CASSFQDTYNEQFF.